The 7 T cell receptor beta chains below were found in one sample sequenced in a study of shared clonotypes between healthy human individuals (dated by TCRdb to the early 2020s). Libraries were built with the immunoSEQ multiplex PCR assay. TCRdb carries this immuneACCESS record with in-frame sequences only. Its versions omit some clonotypes, under half of them owing to an unresolved V gene in the studies checked, with the rest unexplained. This sample lists about 1 million clones; around 75% were detected once. The ten most abundant clones make up about 1.5% of the sample. The sample consisted of memory CD4+ T cells sorted from blood. In the paper's terms, the cell subset or site label means: CD45RA-negative fraction. The receptors originated from a young man in good health.

This clone appeared once. V is TRBV15 and J is TRBJ1-5, with 8 bases lining up with TRBD1. The CDR3 contains 13 residues. CDR1 is LNHNV, CDR2 YYDKDF, per germline (reference sequence). V dropped 5 bases and J dropped 9; count of bases not matched to a gene: 6. This CDR3 reads CATSETGGMPQHF. CDR3 sequence (DNA): TGTGCCACCAGCGAAACAGGGGGTATGCCCCAGCATTTT.

The CDR3, as DNA: TGTGCCAGCAGCATAGGAGGGTCTGGAAACACCATATATTTT. Protein: CASSIGGSGNTIYF. The chain employs TRBV7-8 and TRBJ1-3; the D is unclear. Looked up from germline, CDR1 is SGHVS and CDR2 is FQNEAQ. The CDR3 sequence is 14 residues long. V gave up 5 bases and J gave up 1 base, with 9 bases separating them.

The V call is TRBV11-2, the J call TRBJ2-5, with D hard to call. Trimming cost V 3 bases and J 2 bases, with 7 bases left between them. The CDR3 length is 13 residues. Germline assignment: CDR1 SGHAT and CDR2 FQNNGV. This CDR3 is CASSFGLQETQYF. The DNA for the CDR3 is TGTGCCAGCAGCTTCGGATTGCAAGAGACCCAGTACTTC.

J is TRBJ1-6 and V is TRBV6-1; D remains ambiguous. Trimming took 1 base from V and 3 from J, leaving 7 bases between them. The CDR3 runs to 15 residues. Germline-derived CDR1 and CDR2 are MNHNS and SASEGT. The chain's CDR3 is CASSEGSVYNSPLHF. The CDR3, as DNA: TGTGCCAGCAGTGAAGGTTCAGTCTATAATTCACCCCTCCACTTT.

The chain recombines TRBV5-1 with TRBJ1-2; 8 bases are a match to TRBD1. This CDR3 has 15 amino acids. After removal of 3 bases from V and 4 bases from J, the junction contained 8 bases not matched to a gene. Germline CDR1 is SGHRS and CDR2 is YFSETQ. CDR3: CASSSDTDRGYGYTF. The CDR3 DNA reads TGCGCCAGCAGCTCTGATACCGACAGGGGCTATGGCTACACCTTC.

The chain uses TRBV5-8 and TRBJ2-2; D is undetermined. The V gene's germline CDR1 is SGHTS and CDR2 YDEGEE. The CDR3 runs 11 residues. Trimming pared 2 bases from V and 9 bases from J, leaving 5 bases between. The CDR3 protein is CASSLSRELFF. The CDR3 DNA reads as TGTGCCAGCAGCTTAAGTCGGGAGCTGTTTTTT.

This chain uses TRBV19 with TRBJ1-5; D call uncertain. CDR1 is LNHDA, CDR2 SQIVND, per germline (reference sequence). The CDR3 consists of 15 residues. V lost 4 bases to trimming and J lost 0 bases, with 10 bases between them. CDR3 amino acids: CASSRPGSSNQPQHF. The CDR3 region has the DNA TGTGCCAGTAGTAGGCCAGGAAGTAGCAATCAGCCCCAGCATTTT.